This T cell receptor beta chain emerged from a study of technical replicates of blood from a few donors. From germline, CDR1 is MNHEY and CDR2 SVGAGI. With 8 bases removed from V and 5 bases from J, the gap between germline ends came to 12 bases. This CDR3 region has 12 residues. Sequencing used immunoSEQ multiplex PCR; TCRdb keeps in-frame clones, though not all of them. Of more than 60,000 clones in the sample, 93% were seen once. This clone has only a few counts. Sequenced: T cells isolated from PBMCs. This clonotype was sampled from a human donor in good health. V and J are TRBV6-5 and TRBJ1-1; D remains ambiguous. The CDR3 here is CASQRAGTEAFF. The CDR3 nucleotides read TGTGCCAGCCAGAGAGCGGGGACTGAAGCTTTCTTT.